The present entry profiles one T cell receptor (beta chain) with its context. Its antigen specificity is not known. Base qualities were left out, and no much larger clone turns up one base away. All donors were healthy Caucasians. The twin cohort comprised three pairs of female monozygotic twins, all aged about 18 to 29 years. Peripheral blood mononuclear cells were used as the source from which RNA for TCR libraries was isolated. The data were taken from a study of identical twins (dated by TCRdb to the mid-2010s). A note on the overall study: To test whether fetal clonotypes persist, this study deep-sequenced TCR alpha and beta repertoires from monozygotic twins, from unrelated adults of various ages, and from cord blood. Replicate twin experiments were performed at different times using different library preparation protocols to rule out contamination.

CDR3 length: 15 amino acids, cysteine to phenylalanine. Only the CDR3 part of the read is kept: 45 bases, read in frame from the first base. The germline V gene encodes CDR1 SGHRS and CDR2 YFSETQ. Trimming removed 4 bases from V and 2 bases from J, leaving 14 bases between the germline ends. The paper as a whole reports these results and caveats: Invariant T cells such as MAIT and iNKT could partly confound zero-insertion analyses, although diverse VJ usage argued against such confounding for most clonotypes. In beta out-of-frame sequences, excess twin sharing was weaker, because having fewer shared sequences lowered the signal-to-noise ratio. Conclusions relied on cross-sectional statistical analysis, since the same donors could not be followed over many years. Compared with coincidental sharing between unrelated individuals, out-of-frame TCR alpha sequences shared between twins had an excess of sequences with low generation probability. Out-of-frame TCR alpha sharing in monozygotic twins was systematically underestimated by recombination models, whereas sharing between unrelated individuals was in agreement with the recombination models. Abundant cord blood beta clonotypes had fewer insertions, young adult naive repertoires showed a similar but weaker trend, and memory repertoires showed no such trend.

Receptors were amplified or captured by 5' RACE. Sequencing took place on an Illumina HiSeq 2000. Template switching introduced a universal primer binding site; the final cDNA contained a unique molecular identifier, enabling accurate counting of TCR cDNA molecules. Specific primers in the conserved constant-segment region were used to synthesize first-strand cDNA for the TCR alpha and beta chains. To control for contamination, every cDNA library was double barcoded, receiving both a SMART-Mk sample barcode and Illumina barcodes. TruSeq adapter sequences along with Illumina sample barcodes were introduced in two successive PCR steps. TCR alpha and beta cDNA libraries were sequenced on the Illumina HiSeq platform with custom primers. The study's processing was this. MiGEC was used to process raw reads and extract unique molecular identifiers, and MiXCR was used to find CDR3 positions. For each individual, recombination models were inferred using an EM algorithm with the repgenHMM and IGoR tools. Shared clonotypes were analyzed with the tcR package in R, and sharing was normalized by the product of cloneset sizes. To study raw recombination without the effects of thymic and clonal selection, out-of-frame nonproductive sequences were analyzed. TCRdb trimmed the raw reads at Q25, called clones with MiXCR and kept productive beta chains. Records with the same CDR3 protein are collapsed into one entry carrying the most frequent genes and DNA. For this entry, the V and J calls and clone size follow TCRdb and not the study's own pipeline. In this sample the table shows around 680,000 distinct CDR3 sequences, about 9.4% of which occur a single time. The ten largest clones represent about 0.98% of the sample.

This sample was shared with a second study, whose subject was yellow fever vaccine responses in identical twins. Drawing on the second study: The authors reported that the T cell response to vaccination in identical twins appeared partly convergent and partly personalized. Focusing on identical twins, the study followed the T cell clones that responded to the vaccine, and did so with precision.

The sequenced material came from PBMCs. The sequence is built from TRBV5-1 and TRBJ2-3; the best D guess is TRBD2, with 5 bases matching. This receptor was identified in a woman aged 18-35 years in good health. The CDR3 is CASSETTLLTDTQYF. The base sequence is TGCGCCAGCAGCGAGACTACCCTCCTCACAGATACGCAGTATTTT.